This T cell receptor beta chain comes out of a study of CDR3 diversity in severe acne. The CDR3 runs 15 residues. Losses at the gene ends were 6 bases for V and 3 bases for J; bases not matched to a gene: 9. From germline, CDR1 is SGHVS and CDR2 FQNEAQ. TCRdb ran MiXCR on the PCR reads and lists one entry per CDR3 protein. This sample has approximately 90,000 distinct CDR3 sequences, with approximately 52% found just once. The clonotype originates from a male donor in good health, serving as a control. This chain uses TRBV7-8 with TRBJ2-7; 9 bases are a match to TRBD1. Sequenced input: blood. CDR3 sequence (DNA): TGTGCCAGCAGACAGACCGGGACAGGGAACTACGAGCAGTACTTC. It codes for CASRQTGTGNYEQYF.